This T cell receptor beta chain was observed in a study of somatic mutations in cytotoxic T cells in rheumatoid arthritis. The assay was immunoSEQ multiplex PCR, and TCRdb's table has in-frame clones only and misses some. In the table there are 15,000 to 20,000 clones, around 83% of which are singletons. The CDR3 sequence is 14 residues long. Germline V gives CDR1 MGHRA, CDR2 YSYEKL. The germline V and J ends were trimmed by 0 bases and 5 bases, with 7 bases remaining between them. This sequence originates from a man between 18 and 35 years old with rheumatoid arthritis. Sequenced input: CD8+ T cells sorted from blood. This chain links TRBV4-1 with TRBJ1-4, with D hard to call. CDR3 sequence (DNA): TGCGCCAGCAGCCAAGATGAGGGAAATGAAAAACTGTTTTTT. As protein: CASSQDEGNEKLFF.